These T cell receptor beta chains were read from a single sample in a study of blood T cells in healthy people across ages. Using its own MiXCR run on the 5' RACE reads, TCRdb lists one record per CDR3 protein. The profile covers about 720,000 distinct CDR3 sequences, with roughly 25% appearing a single time and under 4.5% taken by the ten largest. The sample also formed part of further work on T cells of mothers and their children.

What was sequenced was blood. These receptors were taken from a boy under 18 in good health. Both conserved end residues are part of each CDR3. D genes are given only for firm matches. Some rows mark clone size as missing; the rest say once, few, many or name a class of expanded clone.

j_call: TRBJ1-1
cdr3_length: 14
d_call: -
clone_size: -
v_call: TRBV5-1
cdr3_aa: CASSLAYRNTEAFF
cdr3_nt: TGCGCCAGCAGCTTGGCCTACAGGAACACTGAAGCTTTCTTT

j_call: TRBJ2-3
cdr3_length: 13
d_call: TRBD2
clone_size: -
v_call: TRBV20-1
cdr3_aa: CSAAPSGADTQYF
cdr3_nt: TGCAGTGCTGCACCTAGCGGAGCAGATACGCAGTATTTT

j_call: TRBJ2-5
cdr3_length: 13
d_call: -
clone_size: few
v_call: TRBV29-1
cdr3_aa: CSAGQPLQETQYF
cdr3_nt: TGCAGCGCCGGACAGCCTTTACAAGAGACCCAGTACTTC

j_call: TRBJ2-5
cdr3_length: 14
d_call: TRBD1
clone_size: few
v_call: TRBV7-9
cdr3_aa: CASSLGQGGLEQYF
cdr3_nt: TGTGCCAGCAGCTTAGGACAGGGGGGTCTGGAGCAGTACTTC

j_call: TRBJ2-7
cdr3_length: 14
d_call: -
clone_size: many
v_call: TRBV9
cdr3_aa: CASSVGTGDYEQYF
cdr3_nt: TGTGCCAGCAGCGTCGGGACCGGGGACTACGAGCAGTACTTC

j_call: TRBJ2-4
cdr3_length: 14
d_call: -
clone_size: -
v_call: TRBV11-2
cdr3_aa: CASSLGQIKNIQYF
cdr3_nt: TGTGCCAGCAGCCTAGGACAGATCAAAAACATTCAGTACTTC

j_call: TRBJ1-2
cdr3_length: 18
d_call: TRBD1
clone_size: -
v_call: TRBV7-6
cdr3_aa: CASSLGTGPALISDGYTF
cdr3_nt: TGTGCCAGCAGTTTAGGGACAGGGCCAGCTTTGATTTCAGATGGCTACACCTTC

j_call: TRBJ2-4
cdr3_length: 14
d_call: -
clone_size: -
v_call: TRBV27
cdr3_aa: CASGLTWAKNIQYF
cdr3_nt: TGTGCCAGCGGACTCACCTGGGCCAAAAACATTCAGTACTTC

j_call: TRBJ1-1
cdr3_length: 15
d_call: -
clone_size: few
v_call: TRBV18
cdr3_aa: CASSPQSTGNAEAFF
cdr3_nt: TGTGCCAGCTCACCACAGAGTACGGGGAACGCTGAAGCTTTCTTT

j_call: TRBJ2-3
cdr3_length: 13
d_call: -
clone_size: few
v_call: TRBV25-1
cdr3_aa: CASSGRITDTQYF
cdr3_nt: TGTGCCAGCAGTGGGAGGATCACAGATACGCAGTATTTT

j_call: TRBJ2-1
cdr3_length: 14
d_call: -
clone_size: -
v_call: TRBV28
cdr3_aa: CASSPGISYSEQFF
cdr3_nt: TGTGCCAGCAGTCCAGGGATTTCCTACAGTGAGCAGTTCTTC

j_call: TRBJ2-7
cdr3_length: 17
d_call: -
clone_size: -
v_call: TRBV4-1
cdr3_aa: CASSQEQGSGTRYEQYF
cdr3_nt: TGCGCCAGCAGCCAAGAGCAGGGGTCCGGGACACGGTACGAGCAGTACTTC

j_call: TRBJ2-1
cdr3_length: 16
d_call: TRBD1
clone_size: few
v_call: TRBV7-6
cdr3_aa: CASSLAGGQGYNEQFF
cdr3_nt: TGTGCCAGCAGCTTAGCCGGGGGACAGGGCTACAATGAGCAGTTCTTC

j_call: TRBJ2-5
cdr3_length: 16
d_call: -
clone_size: -
v_call: TRBV7-9
cdr3_aa: CASSPGTRRQQETQYF
cdr3_nt: TGTGCCAGCAGCCCCGGGACACGCCGTCAGCAAGAGACCCAGTACTTC

j_call: TRBJ1-2
cdr3_length: 12
d_call: -
clone_size: -
v_call: TRBV7-2
cdr3_aa: CASSLAGAGYTF
cdr3_nt: TGTGCCAGCAGCTTAGCAGGGGCTGGCTACACCTTC

j_call: TRBJ2-1
cdr3_length: 15
d_call: TRBD2
clone_size: few
v_call: TRBV6-2/TRBV6-3
cdr3_aa: CASSLTSGSVNEQFF
cdr3_nt: TGTGCCAGCAGCCTGACTAGCGGGAGTGTTAATGAGCAGTTCTTC

j_call: TRBJ1-2
cdr3_length: 14
d_call: TRBD1
clone_size: -
v_call: TRBV29-1
cdr3_aa: CSALTGGPNYGYTF
cdr3_nt: TGCAGCGCCCTGACAGGGGGACCTAACTATGGCTACACCTTC

j_call: TRBJ1-4
cdr3_length: 15
d_call: -
clone_size: -
v_call: TRBV6-5
cdr3_aa: CASSYSIGVSEKLFF
cdr3_nt: TGTGCCAGCAGTTACTCGATAGGGGTTAGTGAAAAACTGTTTTTT

j_call: TRBJ2-1
cdr3_length: 18
d_call: TRBD2
clone_size: -
v_call: TRBV28
cdr3_aa: CASSTWTSGKRPYNEQFF
cdr3_nt: TGTGCCAGCAGTACCTGGACTAGCGGGAAGAGACCCTACAATGAGCAGTTCTTC

j_call: TRBJ2-3
cdr3_length: 13
d_call: -
clone_size: -
v_call: TRBV12-5
cdr3_aa: CASGLGASDTQYF
cdr3_nt: TGTGCTAGTGGTTTGGGCGCATCAGATACGCAGTATTTT

j_call: TRBJ2-1
cdr3_length: 13
d_call: TRBD2
clone_size: few
v_call: TRBV4-3
cdr3_aa: CASSVRLANEQFF
cdr3_nt: TGCGCCAGCAGCGTCCGACTAGCCAATGAGCAGTTCTTC

j_call: TRBJ2-7
cdr3_length: 14
d_call: TRBD1
clone_size: -
v_call: TRBV4-2
cdr3_aa: CASSRRQGGDEQYF
cdr3_nt: TGTGCCAGCAGCCGAAGACAGGGGGGCGACGAGCAGTACTTC

j_call: TRBJ2-7
cdr3_length: 13
d_call: -
clone_size: -
v_call: TRBV7-9
cdr3_aa: CASSPPGLHEQYF
cdr3_nt: TGTGCCAGCAGCCCGCCGGGACTCCACGAGCAGTACTTC

j_call: TRBJ2-7
cdr3_length: 14
d_call: -
clone_size: few
v_call: TRBV27
cdr3_aa: CASSFSDRYYEQYF
cdr3_nt: TGTGCCAGCAGTTTTTCAGACAGATACTACGAGCAGTACTTC

j_call: TRBJ2-3
cdr3_length: 14
d_call: -
clone_size: few
v_call: TRBV6-1
cdr3_aa: CATLDSPSTDTQYF
cdr3_nt: TGTGCCACCTTGGACAGCCCGAGCACAGATACGCAGTATTTT

j_call: TRBJ2-1
cdr3_length: 15
d_call: TRBD1
clone_size: -
v_call: TRBV6-6
cdr3_aa: CASSEDRGRRNEQFF
cdr3_nt: TGTGCCAGCAGCGAGGACAGGGGAAGGCGGAATGAGCAGTTCTTC

j_call: TRBJ2-3
cdr3_length: 14
d_call: -
clone_size: -
v_call: TRBV12-3/TRBV12-4
cdr3_aa: CASRRDQPPDTQYF
cdr3_nt: TGTGCCAGCAGAAGGGACCAGCCCCCAGATACGCAGTATTTT

j_call: TRBJ2-7
cdr3_length: 11
d_call: -
clone_size: -
v_call: TRBV29-1
cdr3_aa: CSVSSQGVEYF
cdr3_nt: TGCAGCGTTAGTTCCCAAGGGGTAGAGTACTTC

j_call: TRBJ1-2
cdr3_length: 15
d_call: -
clone_size: once
v_call: TRBV4-3
cdr3_aa: CASSERSDRPYGYTF
cdr3_nt: TGCGCCAGCAGCGAAAGAAGTGACAGACCCTATGGCTACACCTTC

j_call: TRBJ2-7
cdr3_length: 15
d_call: -
clone_size: -
v_call: TRBV18
cdr3_aa: CASSPRETGSYEQYF
cdr3_nt: TGTGCCAGCTCACCACGGGAGACAGGCTCCTACGAGCAGTACTTC

j_call: TRBJ2-5
cdr3_length: 15
d_call: TRBD2
clone_size: few
v_call: TRBV7-2
cdr3_aa: CASSSSGGEVKTQYF
cdr3_nt: TGTGCCAGCAGCTCCAGCGGGGGGGAGGTGAAGACCCAGTACTTC

j_call: TRBJ2-2
cdr3_length: 13
d_call: -
clone_size: few
v_call: TRBV10-3
cdr3_aa: CAISETEVGELFF
cdr3_nt: TGTGCCATCAGTGAAACAGAGGTCGGGGAGCTGTTTTTT

j_call: TRBJ2-1
cdr3_length: 13
d_call: -
clone_size: many
v_call: TRBV29-1
cdr3_aa: CSVSPTTGNEQFF
cdr3_nt: TGCAGCGTTTCCCCCACCACGGGGAATGAGCAGTTCTTC

j_call: TRBJ2-1
cdr3_length: 15
d_call: TRBD2
clone_size: -
v_call: TRBV20-1
cdr3_aa: CSARDLAGAYNEQFF
cdr3_nt: TGCAGTGCTAGAGACCTAGCGGGGGCCTACAATGAGCAGTTCTTC

j_call: TRBJ1-1
cdr3_length: 15
d_call: -
clone_size: -
v_call: TRBV28
cdr3_aa: CASSLNLRGVPEAFF
cdr3_nt: TGTGCCAGCAGTCTTAACTTACGGGGGGTCCCTGAAGCTTTCTTT

j_call: TRBJ2-4
cdr3_length: 15
d_call: -
clone_size: -
v_call: TRBV5-1
cdr3_aa: CASSAYINRENIQYF
cdr3_nt: TGCGCCAGCAGCGCCTATATTAACAGGGAAAACATTCAGTACTTT

j_call: TRBJ2-5
cdr3_length: 13
d_call: -
clone_size: few
v_call: TRBV2
cdr3_aa: CATWTRVRETQYF
cdr3_nt: TGTGCCACCTGGACACGGGTTAGGGAGACCCAGTACTTC

j_call: TRBJ2-7
cdr3_length: 15
d_call: TRBD2
clone_size: -
v_call: TRBV20-1
cdr3_aa: CSATWTSGPRHEQYF
cdr3_nt: TGCAGTGCTACCTGGACTAGCGGGCCCAGACATGAGCAGTACTTC

j_call: TRBJ2-2
cdr3_length: 18
d_call: TRBD2
clone_size: -
v_call: TRBV20-1
cdr3_aa: CSARDFGSPGGHTGELFF
cdr3_nt: TGCAGTGCTAGAGATTTTGGTAGTCCGGGGGGACACACCGGGGAGCTGTTTTTT

j_call: TRBJ2-7
cdr3_length: 14
d_call: -
clone_size: once
v_call: TRBV6-1
cdr3_aa: CASGSGYSSYEQYF
cdr3_nt: TGTGCCAGCGGGAGCGGGTACTCCTCCTACGAGCAGTACTTC

j_call: TRBJ1-1
cdr3_length: 12
d_call: -
clone_size: -
v_call: TRBV30
cdr3_aa: CAWSVVMSGAFF
cdr3_nt: TGTGCCTGGAGTGTGGTAATGTCAGGAGCTTTCTTT

j_call: TRBJ1-1
cdr3_length: 14
d_call: -
clone_size: -
v_call: TRBV7-6
cdr3_aa: CASSSSGRRTEAFF
cdr3_nt: TGTGCCAGCAGTTCCTCGGGACGCCGGACTGAAGCTTTCTTT

j_call: TRBJ2-5
cdr3_length: 16
d_call: TRBD2
clone_size: few
v_call: TRBV18
cdr3_aa: CASSRGLAGAGETQYF
cdr3_nt: TGTGCCAGCTCACGGGGACTAGCGGGAGCCGGAGAGACCCAGTACTTC

j_call: TRBJ1-1
cdr3_length: 14
d_call: -
clone_size: -
v_call: TRBV29-1
cdr3_aa: CSVVPPLGGTEAFF
cdr3_nt: TGCAGCGTTGTCCCCCCCCTAGGGGGAACTGAAGCTTTCTTT

j_call: TRBJ2-7
cdr3_length: 11
d_call: -
clone_size: few
v_call: TRBV6-1
cdr3_aa: CASSEGLEQYF
cdr3_nt: TGTGCCAGCAGTGAAGGACTCGAGCAGTACTTC

j_call: TRBJ1-5
cdr3_length: 12
d_call: TRBD1
clone_size: -
v_call: TRBV2
cdr3_aa: CASSESGQGLHF
cdr3_nt: TGTGCCAGCAGTGAATCGGGACAGGGGCTGCATTTT

j_call: TRBJ2-7
cdr3_length: 15
d_call: -
clone_size: -
v_call: TRBV12-3/TRBV12-4
cdr3_aa: CASSLKGGAADEQYF
cdr3_nt: TGTGCCAGCAGTTTAAAGGGGGGCGCCGCCGACGAGCAGTACTTC

j_call: TRBJ2-4
cdr3_length: 16
d_call: TRBD1
clone_size: -
v_call: TRBV7-2
cdr3_aa: CASSLRWTGAKNIQYF
cdr3_nt: TGTGCCAGCAGCTTACGGTGGACAGGGGCCAAAAACATTCAGTACTTC

j_call: TRBJ2-5
cdr3_length: 14
d_call: -
clone_size: few
v_call: TRBV3-1
cdr3_aa: CASSQRGTVGTQYF
cdr3_nt: TGTGCCAGCAGCCAACGGGGGACGGTAGGGACCCAGTACTTC

j_call: TRBJ1-5
cdr3_length: 15
d_call: -
clone_size: -
v_call: TRBV15
cdr3_aa: CATSRAWHSGQPQHF
cdr3_nt: TGTGCCACCAGCAGAGCATGGCATTCAGGGCAGCCCCAGCATTTT

j_call: TRBJ1-2
cdr3_length: 15
d_call: -
clone_size: -
v_call: TRBV21-1
cdr3_aa: CASSSGRDRVCGYTF
cdr3_nt: TGTGCCAGCAGCTCAGGGCGGGACAGGGTTTGTGGCTACACCTTC

j_call: TRBJ2-1
cdr3_length: 16
d_call: TRBD2
clone_size: few
v_call: TRBV28
cdr3_aa: CASSYGGASGRNEQFF
cdr3_nt: TGTGCCAGCAGTTACGGTGGGGCTAGCGGGCGAAATGAGCAGTTCTTC

j_call: TRBJ1-5
cdr3_length: 15
d_call: TRBD1
clone_size: -
v_call: TRBV24-1
cdr3_aa: CATSEGAESYQPQHF
cdr3_nt: TGTGCCACCAGCGAGGGGGCGGAAAGTTATCAGCCCCAGCATTTT

j_call: TRBJ1-4
cdr3_length: 14
d_call: TRBD1
clone_size: -
v_call: TRBV19
cdr3_aa: CASARTGEHEKLFF
cdr3_nt: TGTGCCAGTGCCCGGACAGGGGAACATGAAAAACTGTTTTTT

j_call: TRBJ2-1
cdr3_length: 13
d_call: TRBD2
clone_size: -
v_call: TRBV20-1
cdr3_aa: CSATPSGYNEQFF
cdr3_nt: TGCAGTGCTACGCCTAGCGGATACAATGAGCAGTTCTTC